This passage covers 15 T cell receptor beta chains from one sample sequenced in a study of post-analysis software for immune sequencing data. Antigens of these TCRs are unknown. Each TCR beta cDNA library carried unique molecular identifiers. MiXCR, applied by TCRdb to the PCR reads, yields one record per CDR3 protein. The table records 250,000 to 300,000 distinct CDR3 sequences, 36% of them present only once. Study-wide results and caveats: Among five TRBV segments more frequent in patients than controls were TRBV5-6, TRBV5-1 and TRBV20-1.

Source material: blood. The receptors shown here come from a girl under 18 with multiple sclerosis.

The table lists this clonotype with a few counts. The genes are TRBV6-6 and TRBJ1-6; D remains ambiguous. The V end lost 5 bases, the J end lost 0 bases, and 8 bases lay between the germline ends. The CDR3 has 15 amino acids. CDR1 MNHNY and CDR2 SVGAGI come from the germline V gene (reference sequence). CDR3 DNA: TGTGCCAGCAGTCCCCAGAGCTCCTATAATTCACCCCTCCACTTT. Protein sequence: CASSPQSSYNSPLHF.

This clonotype appeared many times. V gene TRBV7-9 combines with J gene TRBJ2-2; possibly TRBD2 for D (5 bases). This CDR3 has 18 amino acids. V was clipped by 2 bases and J by 1 base, with 17 bases between them. Germline V gene sequence: CDR1 SEHNR, CDR2 FQNEAQ (reference sequence). The CDR3 loop is CASSLPGLSSVNTGELFF. In DNA, the CDR3 is TGTGCCAGCAGCTTACCCGGACTTTCCAGCGTGAACACCGGGGAGCTGTTTTTT.

The rearrangement joins TRBV5-1 to TRBJ2-1; perhaps TRBD1 as D (5 bases). The CDR3 length is 14 residues. Germline V CDR1 and CDR2: SGHRS, YFSETQ. The V end was cut by 1 base, the J end by 9 bases, with 14 bases between. The CDR3 bases are TGCGCCAGCAGCTTGCGGCAGGGTGTGGGTGAGCAGTTCTTC. Translated, it gives CASSLRQGVGEQFF.

Concerning this clonotype itself: A much larger clonotype is one base distant, so this may be a read error. This chain joins TRBV7-8 and TRBJ2-1; 7 nucleotides align to TRBD2. CDR1 and CDR2 (germline): SGHVS, FQNEAQ. The CDR3 is made up of 14 amino acids. CDR3 in amino acids: CASGKQRGYNGQFF. CDR3 sequence (DNA): TGTGCCAGCGGAAAACAGCGGGGTTACAATGGGCAGTTCTTC.

This clonotype was seen a handful of times. Just one base apart from a much larger clone, this may be a read error. The chain recombines TRBV7-2 with TRBJ2-5; no clear D gene. This CDR3 contains 14 residues. Germline lookup yields CDR1 SGHTA and CDR2 FQGNSA. CDR3 sequence: CAGSFGGIQETQYF. The CDR3 bases are TGTGCCGGCAGCTTTGGTGGGATACAAGAGACCCAGTACTTC.

This clonotype was counted at least ten times. The chain carries TRBV7-9 and TRBJ1-5, with D unclear. The CDR3 is 17 amino acids. V was trimmed by 0 bases and J by 0 bases, leaving 12 bases between them. CDR1 SEHNR and CDR2 FQNEAQ come from the germline V gene (reference sequence). The CDR3 spells CASSLAPDPDSNQPQHF. The CDR3 nucleotides are TGTGCCAGCAGCTTAGCTCCTGATCCGGATAGCAATCAGCCCCAGCATTTT.

There are a few counts of this clonotype. CDR3 amino acids: CASSLKLGTGAPSEQFF. For the CDR3, the DNA is TGTGCCAGCAGCTTGAAGTTGGGGACAGGGGCTCCCAGTGAGCAGTTCTTC. This sequence joins TRBV5-6 and TRBJ2-1; 10 positions agree with TRBD1. This CDR3 contains 17 residues. The ends lost 1 base at V and 9 bases at J; junction bases unmatched: 13. Germline CDR1 SGHDT, CDR2 YYEEEE.

This clonotype was seen more than once but under ten times. The CDR3 nucleotides read TGTGCCAGCAGCAAGGATCGGGGACAGGGGCCCCAAGAGACCCAGTACTTC. Encoded protein: CASSKDRGQGPQETQYF. The chain has TRBV14 and TRBJ2-5, with 10 bases lining up with TRBD1. Trimming removed 5 bases from V and 1 base from J; junction bases left unmatched: 10. The CDR3 totals 17 residues. Germline V lookup: CDR1 SGHDN, CDR2 FVKESK.

This clonotype was counted at least ten times. The V call is TRBV6-4, the J call TRBJ1-2; D not resolved. CDR3 length: 13 amino acids. The V end was cut by 0 bases, the J end by 2 bases, with 4 bases between. The V gene's germline CDR1 is MRHNA and CDR2 SNTAGT. CDR3 region: CASSDSTNYGYTF. The CDR3 nucleotides are TGTGCCAGCAGTGACTCGACAAACTATGGCTACACCTTC.

This clonotype came up many times. The V call is TRBV20-1, the J call TRBJ2-3; D call uncertain. CDR1 and CDR2 from the germline V gene are DFQATT and SNEGSKA (reference sequence). The length of the CDR3 is 12 residues. With 6 bases removed from V and 0 bases from J, the gap between germline ends came to 7 bases. The CDR3 loop is CSARLSTDTQYF. CDR3 DNA: TGCAGTGCCAGACTGAGCACAGATACGCAGTATTTT.

About this clonotype itself: Being one base from a much bigger clone, this may be a read error. The CDR3 spells CASSRSGGGDFNEQYF. In nucleotides, the CDR3 is TGTGCCAGCAGCCGCAGCGGGGGCGGTGATTTCAATGAGCAGTACTTC. The V call is TRBV14, the J call TRBJ2-7, with 8 bases that match TRBD2. This CDR3 has 16 amino acids. Germline values: CDR1 SGHDN, CDR2 FVKESK. V lost 4 bases and J lost 7; bases outside the gene matches: 15.

Concerning this clonotype: A single base separates this from a much larger clone, so it may be a read error. As the CDR3 is not closed by the conserved phenylalanine or tryptophan, this likely results from a read error. CDR3 sequence: CASSLQAGSYNEQFC. The CDR3 bases are TGCGCCAGCAGCTTGCAAGCGGGCTCCTACAATGAGCAGTTCTGC. The V gene is TRBV5-1, the J gene TRBJ2-1; weak D call: TRBD2 (6 bases). The CDR3 extends over 15 amino acids. V was shortened by 1 base and J by 0 bases, with 8 bases between the two germline ends. The germline V gene has CDR1 SGHRS and CDR2 YFSETQ.

A few counts support this clonotype. CDR3 sequence: CASSQSSWGSAGGPDEQFF. CDR3 in DNA: TGTGCCAGCAGCCAATCCTCGTGGGGGTCTGCGGGGGGGCCCGATGAGCAGTTCTTC. V usage is TRBV4-2 and J usage is TRBJ2-1; TRBD2 matches at 9 bases. The V and J ends lost 2 bases and 8 bases, in that order; junction bases with no gene match: 19. CDR3 length: 19 residues. Looked up from germline, CDR1 is LGHNA and CDR2 is YNFKEQ.

The CDR3 here is CASSSDPGGQETQYF. Written as DNA, the CDR3 is TGCGCCAGCAGCTCCGATCCAGGGGGCCAAGAGACCCAGTACTTC. The V gene is TRBV5-1, the J gene TRBJ2-5; TRBD1 agrees at 7 bases. The CDR3 covers 15 residues. V shed 3 bases and J 1 base; nucleotides not matched to a gene: 6. CDR1 is SGHRS and CDR2 is YFSETQ in the germline V gene.

This clonotype was found many times. This chain connects TRBV2 to TRBJ2-5; D is tentatively TRBD1 or TRBD2 (7 bases each). Trimming cost V 0 bases and J 2 bases, with 19 bases left between them. Germline-derived CDR1 and CDR2 are SNHLY and FYNNEI. This CDR3 region has 18 residues. The CDR3 nucleotides are TGTGCCAGCAGTGAAGCGCTTCAGGGGGGGATCCGTCAAGAGACCCAGTACTTC. Amino acids: CASSEALQGGIRQETQYF.